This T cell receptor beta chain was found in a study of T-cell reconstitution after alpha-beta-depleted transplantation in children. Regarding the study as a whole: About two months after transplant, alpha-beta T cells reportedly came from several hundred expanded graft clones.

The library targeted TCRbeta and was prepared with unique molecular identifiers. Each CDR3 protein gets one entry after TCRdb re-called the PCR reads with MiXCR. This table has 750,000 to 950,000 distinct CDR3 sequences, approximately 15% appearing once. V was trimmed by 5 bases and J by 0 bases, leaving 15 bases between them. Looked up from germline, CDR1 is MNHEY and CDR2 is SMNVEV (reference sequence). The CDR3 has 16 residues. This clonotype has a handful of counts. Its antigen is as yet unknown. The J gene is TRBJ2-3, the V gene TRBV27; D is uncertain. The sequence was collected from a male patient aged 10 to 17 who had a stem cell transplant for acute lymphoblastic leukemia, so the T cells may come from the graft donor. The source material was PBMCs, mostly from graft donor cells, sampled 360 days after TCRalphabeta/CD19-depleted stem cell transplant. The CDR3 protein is CASSPLGVSSTDTQYF. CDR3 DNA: TGTGCCAGCAGTCCCCTTGGGGTTTCTAGCACAGATACGCAGTATTTT.